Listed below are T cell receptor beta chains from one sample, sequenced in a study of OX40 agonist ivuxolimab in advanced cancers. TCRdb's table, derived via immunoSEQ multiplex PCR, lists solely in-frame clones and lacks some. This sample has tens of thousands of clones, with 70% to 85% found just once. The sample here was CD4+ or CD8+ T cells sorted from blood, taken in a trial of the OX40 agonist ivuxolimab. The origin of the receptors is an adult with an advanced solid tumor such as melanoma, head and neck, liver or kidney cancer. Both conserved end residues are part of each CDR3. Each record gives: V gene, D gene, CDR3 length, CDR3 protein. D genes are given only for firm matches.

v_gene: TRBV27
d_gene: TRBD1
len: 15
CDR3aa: CASSPRQGGHYGYTF

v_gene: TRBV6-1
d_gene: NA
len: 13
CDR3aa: CASRRGGSTEAFF

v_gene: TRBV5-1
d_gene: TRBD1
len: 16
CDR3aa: CASSSLGQGNNSPLHF

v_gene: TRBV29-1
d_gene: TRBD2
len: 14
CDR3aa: CSAEIAGVSNEQFF

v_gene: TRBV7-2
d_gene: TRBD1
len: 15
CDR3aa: CASSPAGGGSTEAFF

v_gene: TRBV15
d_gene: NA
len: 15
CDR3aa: CATRRGASSGNTIYF

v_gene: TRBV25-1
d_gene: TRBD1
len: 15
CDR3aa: CASGRQRQGAGEQYF

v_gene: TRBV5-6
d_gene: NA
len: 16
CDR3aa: CASSLWGPRIYNEQFF

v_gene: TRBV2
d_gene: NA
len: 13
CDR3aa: CASSDRGAGELFF

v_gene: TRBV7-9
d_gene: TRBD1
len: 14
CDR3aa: CASRSGGVGNTIYF

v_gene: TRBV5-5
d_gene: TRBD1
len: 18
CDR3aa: CASSLSGTGDLAKNIQYF

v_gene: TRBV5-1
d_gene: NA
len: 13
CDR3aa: CASREGTADTQYF

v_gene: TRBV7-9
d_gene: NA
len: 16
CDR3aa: CASSLGGTRSYNEQFF

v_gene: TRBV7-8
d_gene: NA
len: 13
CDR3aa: CASSAVRSGELFF

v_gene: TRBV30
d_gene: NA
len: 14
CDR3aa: CAWSLGGGGQPQHF

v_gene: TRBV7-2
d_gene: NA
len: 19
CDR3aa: CASSLDRRGALPLQETQYF

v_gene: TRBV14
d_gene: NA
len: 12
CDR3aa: CASSQVPGWLYF

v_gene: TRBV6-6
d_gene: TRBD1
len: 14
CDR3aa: CASKAGQGFYEQYF

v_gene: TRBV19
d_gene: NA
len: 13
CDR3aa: CASSNLAKNIQYF

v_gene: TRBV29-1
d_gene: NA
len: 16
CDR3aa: CSVEDGGGSRTGELFF

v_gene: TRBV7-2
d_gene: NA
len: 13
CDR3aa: CASSLALTDTQYF

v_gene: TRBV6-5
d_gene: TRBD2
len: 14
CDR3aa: CASSPSGTNNEQFF

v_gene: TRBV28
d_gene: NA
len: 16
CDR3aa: CASSFPGPDFSYEQYF

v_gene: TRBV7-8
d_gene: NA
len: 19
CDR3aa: CASSLGGGVGVWSNQPQHF

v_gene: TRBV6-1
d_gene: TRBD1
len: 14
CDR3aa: CASSPGTGNSPLHF

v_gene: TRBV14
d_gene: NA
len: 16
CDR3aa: CASSQESGLHTDTQYF

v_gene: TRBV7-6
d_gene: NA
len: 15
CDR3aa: CASSLVGSILGEQYF

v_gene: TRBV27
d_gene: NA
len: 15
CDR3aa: CASSLSSGRRNIQYF

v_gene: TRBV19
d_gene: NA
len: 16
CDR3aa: CASSMQSGTGHSPLHF

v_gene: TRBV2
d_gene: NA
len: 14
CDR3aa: CASSEGDLGEKLFF

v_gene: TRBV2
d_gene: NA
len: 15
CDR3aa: CASSERGSTYNEQFF

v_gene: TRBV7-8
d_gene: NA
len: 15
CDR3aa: CASSLALGHTYEQYF

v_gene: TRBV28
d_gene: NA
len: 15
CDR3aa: CASSLMTPSSYEQYF

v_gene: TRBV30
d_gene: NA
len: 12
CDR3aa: CAWSPPGDTQYF

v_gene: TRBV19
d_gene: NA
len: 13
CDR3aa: CASRNHGIYEQYF

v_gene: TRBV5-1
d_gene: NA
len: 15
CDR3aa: CASSLVGSPGNTIYF

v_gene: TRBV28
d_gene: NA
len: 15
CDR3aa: CASSPTNSAAAPQFF

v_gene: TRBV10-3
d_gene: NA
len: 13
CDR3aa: CAISEPVSYEQYF

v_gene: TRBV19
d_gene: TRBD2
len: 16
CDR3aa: CASRRETSGSSYEQYF

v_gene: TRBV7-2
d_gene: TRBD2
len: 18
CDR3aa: CASSLARSLLAGGSTQYF

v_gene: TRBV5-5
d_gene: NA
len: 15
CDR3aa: CASSLEGTSTDTQYF

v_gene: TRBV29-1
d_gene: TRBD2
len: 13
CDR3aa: CSVSSSGTLEQFF

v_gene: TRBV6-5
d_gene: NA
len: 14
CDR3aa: CASSSLDRRSEQYF

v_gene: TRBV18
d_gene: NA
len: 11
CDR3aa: CASSPGEKLFF